These T cell receptor beta chains were read from a single sample in a study of radiotherapy plus CTLA-4 blockade in lung cancer. TCRdb keeps only in-frame clones here, not all; method: immunoSEQ multiplex PCR. The sample records tens of thousands of clones, around 82% being singletons. The sequenced sample was peripheral blood, obtained from a patient treated with radiotherapy plus ipilimumab. The receptors were gathered from a human donor with non-small cell lung cancer who had a complete response to radiotherapy plus ipilimumab. CDR3s include the opening cysteine and the closing phenylalanine or tryptophan. Fields, in order: V gene, J gene, D gene, clone size, CDR3 DNA, CDR3 protein. D genes are given only for firm matches. The size field is filled for only some rows; it gives once, few, many or a size class.

>TRBV7-2|TRBJ1-3|-|-
TGTGCCAGCAGCCAGAAGGGAACCGCCCTCTCTGGAAACACCATATATTTT
CASSQKGTALSGNTIYF
>TRBV7-2|TRBJ2-1|-|-
TGTGCCAGCAGCTCCGGACGGACGAATGAGCAGTTCTTC
CASSSGRTNEQFF
>TRBV28|TRBJ2-2|TRBD2|once
TGTGCCAGCAGCAACTTCGCCGAAGCGGGAGGGCTCACCGGGGAGCTGTTTTTT
CASSNFAEAGGLTGELFF
>TRBV5-1|TRBJ1-6|-|-
TGCGCCAGCAGCCCTCTCGGACCGGATTCACCCCTCCACTTT
CASSPLGPDSPLHF
>TRBV7-2|TRBJ2-7|TRBD1|-
TGTGCCAGCAGCCGCTTCGGGACAGGGGGCTCCTACGAGCAGTACTTC
CASSRFGTGGSYEQYF
>TRBV10-3|TRBJ1-3|-|medium-sized
TGTGCCATCAGGGAGAGCTCTGGAAACACCATATATTTT
CAIRESSGNTIYF
>TRBV4-1|TRBJ1-2|TRBD1|-
TGCGCCAGCAGCCAGGGGGACAGGGGGGACTATGGCTACACCTTC
CASSQGDRGDYGYTF
>TRBV27|TRBJ2-4|-|once
TGTGCCAGCCTCCAGTTGGACGATGGCTCAGCCAAAAACATTCAGTACTTC
CASLQLDDGSAKNIQYF
>TRBV5-1|TRBJ1-6|-|-
TGCGCCAGCAGCTTGAACAGGGATAATTCACCCCTCCACTTT
CASSLNRDNSPLHF
>TRBV29-1|TRBJ1-2|-|-
TGCAGCGTTTTGTCTAACTATGGCTACACCTTC
CSVLSNYGYTF